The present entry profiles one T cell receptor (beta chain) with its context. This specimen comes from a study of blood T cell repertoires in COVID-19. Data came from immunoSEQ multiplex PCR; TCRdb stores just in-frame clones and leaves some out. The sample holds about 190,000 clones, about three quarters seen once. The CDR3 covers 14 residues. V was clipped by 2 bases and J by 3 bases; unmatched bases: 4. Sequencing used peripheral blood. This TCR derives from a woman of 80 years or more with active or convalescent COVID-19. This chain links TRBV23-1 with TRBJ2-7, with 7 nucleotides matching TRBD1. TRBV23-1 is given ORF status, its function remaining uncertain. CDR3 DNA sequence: TGCGCCAGCAGTCAACCCGGGACAGTCTACGAGCAGTACTTC. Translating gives CASSQPGTVYEQYF.